The 15 T cell receptor beta chains below all came from one sample that was sequenced in a study of T cell responses to AZD1222 COVID-19 vaccine. Clones were sequenced by immunoSEQ multiplex PCR, and TCRdb holds only the in-frame ones, with some missing. There are about 140,000 clones in the sample; approximately 89% occur only once, and roughly 1.8% lies in the top ten. The material sequenced was peripheral blood, taken 28 days after the second AZD1222 dose. Source of these receptors: an adult who received the AZD1222 COVID-19 vaccine.

The chain joins TRBV5-4 to TRBJ2-3; 8 bases align to TRBD2. V lost 0 bases, J lost 4 bases, and 10 bases stayed unmatched. This CDR3 spans 17 amino acids. The germline gives CDR1 SGHNT, CDR2 YYREEE (reference sequence). CDR3 protein: CASSLGGGSGSPDTQYF. The CDR3, as DNA: TGTGCCAGCAGCTTGGGAGGGGGGAGCGGGAGCCCAGATACGCAGTATTTT.

The chain joins TRBV14 to TRBJ2-1; tentatively, D is TRBD2 (6 bases). CDR3 length equals 12 residues. Germline V gene lookup returns CDR1 SGHDN and CDR2 FVKESK. V lost 8 bases and J 6 bases, leaving 11 bases between the germline ends. The CDR3 is CASGRGGNEQFF. The CDR3, as DNA: TGTGCCAGCGGGCGGGGTGGCAATGAGCAGTTCTTC.

The chain links TRBV7-3 to TRBJ2-3; TRBD2 matches 8 bases. The CDR3 sequence is 17 residues long. Trimming removed 5 bases from V and 4 bases from J; junction bases left unmatched: 14. CDR1 and CDR2 from the germline V gene are SGHTA and FQGTGA. DNA for the CDR3: TGTGCCAGCAGCCTACCAGGGGCGGGAGGAGTTGCAGATACGCAGTATTTT. Its protein product is CASSLPGAGGVADTQYF.

CDR3 nucleotide sequence: TGTGCCAGCAGAAGAGGGTTATTAGAAACTGAAGCTTTCTTT. Amino acids: CASRRGLLETEAFF. The genes are TRBV11-3 and TRBJ1-1; D uncertain. CDR3 length: 14 residues. Germline V gene sequence: CDR1 SGHNT, CDR2 YENEEA. V shed 6 bases and J shed 5 bases, with 16 bases lying between them.

The chain employs TRBV9 and TRBJ2-3; tentatively, D is TRBD2 (6 bases). Trimming cost V 3 bases and J 2 bases, with 13 bases left between them. This CDR3 contains 15 residues. The germline CDR1 and CDR2 sequences are SGDLS and YYNGEE. This chain's CDR3 is CASSESAGNTDTQYF. CDR3 nucleotides: TGTGCCAGCAGCGAATCGGCGGGAAACACAGATACGCAGTATTTT.

This sequence joins TRBV28 and TRBJ2-3; 10 bases align to TRBD2. J was trimmed by 4 bases and V by 9 bases; bases with no gene match: 7. Germline CDR1 reads MDHEN; CDR2 reads SYDVKM. The CDR3 runs 14 residues. The CDR3 region has the DNA TGTGCCAGATCTAGCGGGAGTGCCCCAGATACGCAGTATTTT. Its protein is CARSSGSAPDTQYF.

On this clone itself: This sample includes further DNA sequences coding for the same CDR3. This rearrangement joins TRBV28 to TRBJ2-7; D could derive from TRBD1 or TRBD2 (6 bases each). The CDR3 has 16 amino acids. Germline CDR1 and CDR2: MDHEN and SYDVKM. V shed 7 bases and J shed 1 base, with 20 bases lying between them. This CDR3 is CASTPGGGHGSYEQYF. In DNA, the CDR3 is TGTGCCAGCACCCCAGGAGGGGGGCACGGGTCCTACGAGCAGTACTTC. Supplemented by reference TRBV28 and TRBJ2-7, the full variable domain reads DVKVTQSSRYLVKRTGEKVFLECVQDMDHENMFWYRQDPGLGLRLIYFSYDVKMKEKGDIPEGYSVSREKKERFSLILESASTNQTSMYLCASTPGGGHGSYEQYFGPGTRLTVT.

The V and J genes are TRBV24-1 and TRBJ1-2; weak D call: TRBD1 (5 bases). V was clipped by 9 bases and J by 7 bases, with 14 bases between them. The CDR3 sequence is 12 residues long. CDR1 KGHDR and CDR2 SFDVKD come from the germline V gene. CDR3 protein: CATQGLLGGYTF. The CDR3 region has the DNA TGTGCCACCCAGGGTCTGCTCGGTGGCTACACCTTC.

The chain joins TRBV29-1 to TRBJ1-2; TRBD1 is a possible D gene (5 bases). The length of the CDR3 is 11 residues. Germline CDR1 and CDR2: SQVTM and ANQGSEA. The chain's CDR3 is CRRGMGDGYTF. CDR3 nucleotides: TGCAGGCGAGGTATGGGGGATGGCTACACCTTC. The variable domain in full, completed from reference TRBV29-1 and TRBJ1-2, reads SAVISQKPSRDICQRGTSLTIQCQVDSQVTMMFWYRQQPGQSLTLIATANQGSEATYESGFVIDKFPISRPNLTFSTLTVSNMSPEDSSIYLCRRGMGDGYTFGSGTRLTVV.

V gene TRBV28 combines with J gene TRBJ2-1, with TRBD2 matching over 8 bases. Germline V gives CDR1 MDHEN, CDR2 SYDVKM. This CDR3 is built from 18 residues. The ends lost 4 bases at V and 7 bases at J; junction bases unmatched: 18. DNA for the CDR3: TGTGCCAGCAGTTCTAGAGACCCCCGGGGGGGCACGGTAAATGAGCAGTTCTTC. It specifies CASSSRDPRGGTVNEQFF.

V is TRBV27 and J is TRBJ2-2, with TRBD2 identical over 8 bases. In germline, CDR1 is MNHEY, CDR2 SMNVEV (reference sequence). The ends lost 3 bases at V and 5 bases at J; junction bases unmatched: 8. The CDR3 runs 16 residues. The CDR3 DNA follows: TGTGCCAGCAGTTTTGGTACTAGCGGACCTACCGGGGAGCTGTTTTTT. Amino acids: CASSFGTSGPTGELFF.

With regard to this clone: A read error may produce the germline difference seen at one junction end. The genes are TRBV5-4 and TRBJ1-5; the D is unclear. The CDR3 is 13 amino acids. From germline, CDR1 is SGHNT and CDR2 YYREEE (reference sequence). The CDR3: CASSLDGNQPQHF. The CDR3, as DNA: TGTGCCAGCAGTTTGGACGGAAATCAGCCCCAGCATTTT. Variable domain in full (rest from reference TRBV5-4 and TRBJ1-5): ETGVTQSPTHLIKTRGQQVTLRCSSQSGHNTVSWYQQALGQGPQFIFQYYREEENGRGNFPPRFSGLQFPNYSSELNVNALELDDSALYLCASSLDGNQPQHFGDGTRLSIL.

The V gene is TRBV19, the J gene TRBJ1-1; tentatively, D is TRBD1 (5 bases). The germline V gene encodes CDR1 LNHDA and CDR2 SQIVND (reference sequence). V lost 8 bases and J 2 bases, leaving 12 bases between the germline ends. The CDR3 sequence is 13 residues long. CDR3: CASGLGVNTEAFF. As DNA, the CDR3 is TGTGCCAGTGGGTTAGGGGTTAACACTGAAGCTTTCTTT.

J is TRBJ2-5 and V is TRBV7-7; D remains unclear. The CDR3 totals 12 residues. The V gene lost 4 bases and the J gene lost 7 bases, with 10 bases spanning the gap. Germline CDR1 is SSHAT and CDR2 is FNYEAQ (reference sequence). The CDR3 is CASSSRVGTQYF. CDR3 bases: TGTGCCAGCAGCTCTCGCGTGGGGACCCAGTACTTC.

The V and J genes are TRBV6-5 and TRBJ1-6, with a possible D match to TRBD1 (6 bases). Looked up from germline, CDR1 is MNHEY and CDR2 is SVGAGI. Trimming took 5 bases from V and 0 from J, leaving 8 bases between them. This CDR3 is 15 amino acids long. The DNA of the CDR3 is TGTGCCAGCAGTCTAGGGGGCTCCTATAATTCACCCCTCCACTTT. Its protein is CASSLGGSYNSPLHF.